One and the same sample provided the 12 T cell receptor beta chains below, sequenced in a study of OX40 agonist ivuxolimab in advanced cancers. Some clones are missing from TCRdb's copy, which holds only in-frame ones; the method was immunoSEQ multiplex PCR. The sample carries about 10,000 clones, 63% recorded once. The source material was CD4+ or CD8+ T cells sorted from blood, sampled in a trial of the OX40 agonist ivuxolimab. Receptors were obtained from an adult with an advanced solid tumor such as melanoma, head and neck, liver or kidney cancer.

The table lists this clone with a few counts. The chain links TRBV29-1 to TRBJ2-2; TRBD2 matches at 11 bases. The germline gives CDR1 SQVTM, CDR2 ANQGSEA. The CDR3 loop spans 17 amino acids. The V gene end was trimmed by 5 bases and the J gene end by 1 base; junction bases not matched to a gene: 9. CDR3: CSVRRYSGRGNTGELFF. The CDR3 nucleotides read TGCAGCGTTAGGAGGTATAGCGGGAGGGGGAACACCGGGGAGCTGTTTTTT.

This sequence joins TRBV19 and TRBJ1-1; D is unclear. The CDR3 consists of 14 residues. In germline, CDR1 is LNHDA, CDR2 SQIVND (reference sequence). Trimming shortened V by 3 bases and J by 1 base, and 9 bases separated the two germline ends. The CDR3 reads CASSMMGGNTEAFF. CDR3 DNA: TGTGCCAGTAGTATGATGGGAGGGAACACTGAAGCTTTCTTT.

The chain uses TRBV11-2 and TRBJ1-3, with D uncertain. Trimming cost V 5 bases and J 4 bases, with 15 bases left between them. There are 15 residues in the CDR3. CDR1 and CDR2 from the germline V gene are SGHAT and FQNNGV. The DNA of the CDR3 is TGTGCCAGCAGCCTCCCCGGCGGATTGGGAAACACCATATATTTT. Translated, it gives CASSLPGGLGNTIYF. The whole variable domain, filled in from reference TRBV11-2 and TRBJ1-3, reads EAGVAQSPRYKIIEKRQSVAFWCNPISGHATLYWYQQILGQGPKLLIQFQNNGVVDDSQLPKDRFSAERLKGVDSTLKIQPAKLEDSAVYLCASSLPGGLGNTIYFGEGSWLTVV.

As DNA, the CDR3 is TGTGCCAGCAGCTCCTTCGGCGAGCAGTACTTC. Amino acids: CASSSFGEQYF. The chain joins TRBV2 to TRBJ2-7; D is unresolved. Germline loops: CDR1 SNHLY, CDR2 FYNNEI. The CDR3 is made up of 11 amino acids. V was shortened by 6 bases and J by 6 bases, with 9 bases between the two germline ends.

V usage is TRBV27 and J usage is TRBJ2-1; 9 bases are shared with TRBD2. CDR1 is MNHEY, CDR2 SMNVEV, per germline (reference sequence). This CDR3 is 15 amino acids long. Unmatched junction bases numbered 5, after V lost 3 bases and J lost 5 bases. DNA for the CDR3: TGTGCCAGCAGTTTTCGGCTAGCGGGAAACAATGAGCAGTTCTTC. This sequence encodes CASSFRLAGNNEQFF.

This clone has only a few counts. The CDR3 nucleotides are TGTGCCAGCAGCCCCTTTAGAATCCCGATCTACACCTTC. It encodes CASSPFRIPIYTF. The gene calls are TRBV21-1 and TRBJ1-2. TRBV21-1 has pseudogene status. This CDR3 has 13 amino acids.

This sequence joins TRBV9 and TRBJ2-3, with D possibly being TRBD2 (6 bases). The CDR3 has 14 amino acids. With 3 bases removed from V and 1 base from J, the gap between germline ends came to 9 bases. From germline, CDR1 is SGDLS and CDR2 YYNGEE. The CDR3 spells CASSASSGTDTQYF. CDR3 nucleotide sequence: TGTGCCAGCAGCGCTTCTAGCGGCACAGATACGCAGTATTTT.

The chain combines TRBV27 with TRBJ1-1; D perhaps matches TRBD1 (5 bases). Germline CDR1 is MNHEY and CDR2 is SMNVEV (reference sequence). The CDR3 covers 12 residues. V lost 6 bases, J lost 7 bases, and 12 bases lay in between. CDR3 amino acids: CASSRTQGEAFF. In DNA form, the CDR3 reads TGTGCCAGCAGCCGCACGCAGGGTGAAGCTTTCTTT.

This chain links TRBV5-1 with TRBJ1-2, with D possibly matching TRBD1 (6 bases). V lost 4 bases and J 6 bases, leaving 16 bases between the germline ends. Looked up from germline, CDR1 is SGHRS and CDR2 is YFSETQ. The CDR3 has 14 residues. This chain's CDR3 is CASSTAGGGDGYTF. The CDR3 DNA is TGCGCCAGCAGCACCGCCGGGGGCGGGGATGGCTACACCTTC.

There are many counts of this clone. The gene calls are TRBV4-1 and TRBJ2-7, with D possibly matching TRBD2 (5 bases). Germline CDR1 and CDR2: MGHRA and YSYEKL. V shed 1 base and J shed 3 bases, with 16 bases lying between them. CDR3 length: 16 residues. CDR3 coding DNA: TGCGCCAGCAGCCAAGCTGCGGCGGGTTCACTCTACGAGCAGTACTTC. Translated: CASSQAAAGSLYEQYF.

V and J are TRBV2 and TRBJ2-5, with 7 bases fitting TRBD2. Germline-derived CDR1 and CDR2 are SNHLY and FYNNEI. The CDR3 sequence is 14 residues long. V was clipped by 2 bases and J by 2 bases; unmatched bases: 2. The CDR3 DNA reads as TGTGCCAGCAGTGAAAGGGGACTACAAGAGACCCAGTACTTC. It translates to CASSERGLQETQYF.

The V gene is TRBV27, the J gene TRBJ1-5; D remains unclear. The CDR3 consists of 15 residues. V shed 2 bases and J shed 2 bases, with 10 bases lying between them. CDR1 and CDR2 from the germline V gene are MNHEY and SMNVEV (reference sequence). The CDR3 DNA is TGTGCCAGCAGTTTACTCGGTTACGGCAATCAGCCCCAGCATTTT. This encodes CASSLLGYGNQPQHF.